The 21 T cell receptor beta chains reported below all come from one sample, sequenced in a study of T cell repertoires in cytomegalovirus infection. The antigens for these receptors are not known. A single record per CDR3 protein comes from TCRdb applying MiXCR to the reads. The sample lists tens of thousands of distinct CDR3 sequences, about a fifth occurring once. This specimen was CD8+ T cells from cultured PBMCs, taken from culture after CMV antigen stimulation. Receptor source: a human donor in good health (CMV status not recorded). Some clones in this sample may be carry-over from other donors' samples.

DNA for the CDR3: TGTGCCATCCAGGGAATCTCGCGACAGCCCCAGCATTTT. Its translation is CAIQGISRQPQHF. The gene calls are TRBV28 and TRBJ1-5, with D possibly matching TRBD1 (5 bases). V lost 10 bases and J lost 7, with 17 bases in between. The CDR3 totals 13 residues. Looked up from germline, CDR1 is MDHEN and CDR2 is SYDVKM.

In this sample, this clonotype turned up a few times. V is TRBV4-3 and J is TRBJ1-2, with D uncertain. Germline CDR1 is LGHNA and CDR2 is YSLEER. V was trimmed by 0 bases and J by 5 bases, leaving 19 bases between them. The CDR3 has 17 amino acids. CDR3 DNA sequence: TGCGCCAGCAGCCAAGATATTGGACCTGGAATGGAATATGGCTACACCTTC. The encoded protein is CASSQDIGPGMEYGYTF.

This clonotype came up a few times. The chain is built from TRBV4-3 and TRBJ2-7; 8 bases agree with TRBD2. The trim removed 1 base at V and 3 bases at J, leaving 5 bases unmatched. Germline values: CDR1 LGHNA, CDR2 YSLEER. The CDR3 runs to 15 residues. The CDR3 is CASSQVISGNYEQYF. Written as DNA, the CDR3 is TGCGCCAGCAGCCAAGTAATTAGCGGGAACTACGAGCAGTACTTC.

The V call is TRBV4-3, the J call TRBJ2-7, with 11 nucleotides matching TRBD2. The ends lost 0 bases at V and 6 bases at J; junction bases unmatched: 10. Germline V gene sequence: CDR1 LGHNA, CDR2 YSLEER. The CDR3 runs to 17 residues. The CDR3 DNA reads TGCGCCAGCAGCCAAGACAATAGCGGGGGGGCAACCCGCGAGCAGTACTTC. It codes for CASSQDNSGGATREQYF.

The chain joins TRBV7-3 to TRBJ1-1; 7 bases are shared with TRBD1. The CDR3 has 16 amino acids. CDR1 and CDR2 (germline): SGHTA, FQGTGA. The J segment lost 3 bases and the V segment lost 4 bases, leaving 11 bases of the junction unmatched. CDR3 protein: CASSSYQPRGDTEAFF. The CDR3 bases are TGTGCCAGCAGCTCGTACCAACCCAGGGGGGACACTGAAGCTTTCTTT. Based on the CDR3 plus reference TRBV7-3 and TRBJ1-1, the full variable domain is GAGVSQTPSNKVTEKGKYVELRCDPISGHTALYWYRQSLGQGPEFLIYFQGTGAADDSGLPNDRFFAVRPEGSVSTLKIQRTERGDSAVYLCASSSYQPRGDTEAFFGQGTRLTVV.

The rearrangement links TRBV6-1 to TRBJ2-3; 8 bases agree with TRBD1. CDR1 is MNHNS, CDR2 SASEGT, per germline. V was clipped by 5 bases and J by 3 bases; unmatched bases: 4. The CDR3 has 14 amino acids. The CDR3 nucleotides are TGTGCCAGCAGTCCAGGGGGCAGAACAGATACGCAGTATTTT. Translation gives CASSPGGRTDTQYF.

The table lists this clonotype with a few counts. This sequence joins TRBV6-1 and TRBJ1-1; D is undetermined. Per germline, CDR1 MNHNS and CDR2 SASEGT. V lost 7 bases and J 8 bases, leaving 11 bases between the germline ends. The CDR3 contains 11 residues. The CDR3 DNA follows: TGTGCCAGCACCATCGGACGAGAAGCTTTCTTT. This sequence encodes CASTIGREAFF.

The chain is built from TRBV18 and TRBJ2-1; D gene ambiguous. The V gene lost 1 base and the J gene lost 1 base, with 8 bases spanning the gap. The CDR3 is 15 residues long. The germline V gene encodes CDR1 KGHSH and CDR2 LQKENI. The CDR3 bases are TGTGCCAGCTCACCACTCTTATCTTCCTACAATGAGCAGTTCTTC. Protein: CASSPLLSSYNEQFF.

V is TRBV19 and J is TRBJ2-3; TRBD2 is a possible D gene (7 bases). The CDR3 consists of 15 residues. Germline V lookup: CDR1 LNHDA, CDR2 SQIVND (reference sequence). Trimming took 2 bases from V and 8 from J, leaving 17 bases between them. CDR3 coding DNA: TGTGCCAGTAGTATAACGGGGGGCGACCCCTCTACGCAGTATTTT. Translation gives CASSITGGDPSTQYF.

The V and J genes are TRBV7-2 and TRBJ2-1, with TRBD2 as a possible D gene (5 bases). V dropped 2 bases and J dropped 6 bases, with 14 bases sitting between them. The V gene's germline CDR1 is SGHTA and CDR2 FQGNSA. The CDR3 runs 15 residues. The CDR3 here is CASSLNRGLSNEQFF. CDR3 coding DNA: TGTGCCAGCAGCTTAAACAGAGGGTTGAGCAATGAGCAGTTCTTC.

The genes are TRBV5-6 and TRBJ2-2; D uncertain. Germline assignment: CDR1 SGHDT and CDR2 YYEEEE. The CDR3 has 11 residues. V dropped 2 bases and J dropped 5 bases, with 1 base sitting between them. The CDR3 loop is CASSFTGELFF. In DNA form, the CDR3 reads TGTGCCAGCAGCTTTACCGGGGAGCTGTTTTTT.

Of note for this clonotype: Relative to the germline gene, one junction end is altered; a read error may explain this. The gene calls are TRBV7-8 and TRBJ2-3, with D unclear. The CDR3 runs to 11 residues. CDR1 and CDR2 (germline): SGHVS, FQNEAQ. Here the CDR3 reads CASSFGYTQYF. CDR3 DNA: TGTGCTAGCAGCTTCGGATATACGCAGTATTTT.

This clonotype was seen more than once but under ten times. The chain couples TRBV7-2 to TRBJ1-1; a possible D gene is TRBD1 (5 bases). The germline V gene has CDR1 SGHTA and CDR2 FQGNSA. This CDR3 region has 12 residues. The V gene lost 6 bases and the J gene lost 10 bases, with 15 bases spanning the gap. The DNA for the CDR3 is TGTGCCAGCAGGGACCCACCGGGGGGAGCTTTCTTT. Translated, it gives CASRDPPGGAFF.

This chain uses TRBV12-3 or TRBV12-4 with TRBJ2-1; D not resolved. V gave up 3 bases and J gave up 7 bases, with 7 bases separating them. The CDR3 extends over 12 amino acids. This chain's CDR3 is CASSLAVNEQFF. CDR3 nucleotide sequence: TGTGCCAGCAGTTTGGCGGTTAATGAGCAGTTCTTC.

V usage is TRBV6-2 or TRBV6-3 and J usage is TRBJ2-1, with 10 positions matching TRBD2. The CDR3 has 15 amino acids. V dropped 6 bases and J dropped 2; count of bases not matched to a gene: 4. In germline, CDR1 is MNHEY, CDR2 SVGEGT. The CDR3 loop is CASRVTSGTYNEQFF. The DNA of the CDR3 is TGTGCCAGCAGAGTCACTAGCGGGACCTACAATGAGCAGTTCTTC.

This clonotype was observed a single time. The CDR3 protein is CASTPGMVGGLSGANVLTF. The CDR3 nucleotides read TGTGCCAGCACCCCCGGAATGGTGGGGGGTTTAAGTGGGGCCAACGTCCTGACTTTC. This chain uses TRBV28 with TRBJ2-6, with D possibly matching TRBD2 (6 bases). The germline V gene encodes CDR1 MDHEN and CDR2 SYDVKM. V shed 7 bases and J shed 3 bases, with 25 bases lying between them. The CDR3 runs to 19 residues.

This clonotype was seen only a few times. CDR3 sequence: CASSHREPYYNEQFF. The CDR3 nucleotides read TGTGCCAGCAGCCACAGGGAGCCCTACTACAATGAGCAGTTCTTC. The chain carries TRBV6-2 or TRBV6-3 and TRBJ2-1; tentative D call: TRBD1 (6 bases). Trimming removed 6 bases from V and 3 bases from J, with 15 bases in between. This CDR3 region has 15 residues. Germline values: CDR1 MNHEY, CDR2 SVGEGT.

V and J are TRBV24-1 and TRBJ2-1; the D is unclear. V lost 5 bases to trimming and J lost 6 bases, with 13 bases between them. CDR1 is KGHDR and CDR2 is SFDVKD in the germline V gene. The CDR3 spans 14 residues. This CDR3 reads CATSVDGLGNEQFF. The DNA of the CDR3 is TGTGCCACCAGTGTGGACGGTTTAGGCAATGAGCAGTTCTTC.

The chain employs TRBV5-1 and TRBJ2-1; D is uncertain. The germline CDR1 and CDR2 sequences are SGHRS and YFSETQ. The V and J ends lost 3 bases and 4 bases respectively, with 8 bases between them. The CDR3 extends over 13 amino acids. The CDR3 is CASSSDGYNEQFF. CDR3 bases: TGCGCCAGCAGCTCGGACGGGTACAATGAGCAGTTCTTC.

In its sample, this clonotype was seen a few times. The rearrangement joins TRBV6-2 or TRBV6-3 to TRBJ2-1, with D possibly being TRBD1 (5 bases). The CDR3 has 12 amino acids. Germline V lookup: CDR1 MNHEY, CDR2 SVGEGT. Trimming took off 6 bases at V and 7 bases at J, with 10 bases between the two ends. CDR3 bases: TGTGCCAGCAGCTTGACAGTAAATGAGCAGTTCTTC. Its protein is CASSLTVNEQFF.

The chain recombines TRBV4-1 with TRBJ2-2; D gene ambiguous. Trimming removed 5 bases at V and 6 bases at J, with 10 bases between. This CDR3 region has 13 residues. CDR1 MGHRA and CDR2 YSYEKL come from the germline V gene. In DNA form, the CDR3 reads TGCGCCAGCAGCTTCCAAGGTCCCGGGGAGCTGTTTTTT. Translating gives CASSFQGPGELFF.